This T cell receptor (beta chain) was found in a study of beta chain features in type 1 diabetes. A word on this clone: The antigen remains unidentified.

Every isolated RNA sample was fully reverse transcribed, so sequencing captured expressed TCRB transcripts. The table came from immunoSEQ multiplex PCR; TCRdb's copy has only in-frame clones and leaves some out. This table has about 390,000 clones, 9.6% appearing once. With 3 bases removed from V and 4 bases from J, the gap between germline ends came to 9 bases. The CDR3 is 14 amino acids. CDR1 is SGHTA and CDR2 is FQGTGA in the germline V gene. Study-level findings and limits: Shortening of TCRB CDR3s, moderate but significant, appeared in all four CD4+ subsets of Type 1 diabetes patients.

Input material: central memory CD4+ T cells from blood. The chain couples TRBV7-3 to TRBJ2-2, with no clear D. This TCR was recovered from a young man with type 1 diabetes. CDR3 nucleotide sequence: TGTGCCAGCAGCTTGTTAGGGTCCACCGGGGAGCTGTTTTTT. It codes for CASSLLGSTGELFF. Full variable domain (rest looked up from reference TRBV7-3 and TRBJ2-2): GAGVSQTPSNKVTEKGKYVELRCDPISGHTALYWYRQSLGQGPEFLIYFQGTGAADDSGLPNDRFFAVRPEGSVSTLKIQRTERGDSAVYLCASSLLGSTGELFFGEGSRLTVL.